Each of the 8 T cell receptor beta chains below was sequenced from the same sample in a study of blood T cell repertoires in COVID-19. Sequenced by immunoSEQ multiplex PCR; TCRdb stores in-frame clones only, minus some. The data contain roughly 180,000 clones, roughly 83% of them singletons. Sequencing was performed on PBMCs or T cells enriched from blood (not recorded which). The source is a woman in her sixties or seventies who had recovered from COVID-19.

This chain links TRBV4-2 with TRBJ2-3; the D gene is possibly TRBD2 (6 bases). Germline V gene sequence: CDR1 LGHNA, CDR2 YNFKEQ. The CDR3 runs to 17 residues. V was trimmed by 6 bases and J by 0 bases, leaving 19 bases between them. The CDR3, as DNA: TGTGCCAGCAGGTCCTCGGAAGGGGCGGGAAGCACAGATACGCAGTATTTT. Protein sequence: CASRSSEGAGSTDTQYF.

The chain couples TRBV11-2 to TRBJ2-3, with 10 bases identical to TRBD2. The germline V gene has CDR1 SGHAT and CDR2 FQNNGV. V dropped 4 bases and J dropped 2; count of bases not matched to a gene: 3. This CDR3 has 15 amino acids. CDR3 residues: CASSYTSGDTDTQYF. Here the CDR3 DNA reads TGTGCCAGCAGCTATACTAGCGGGGACACAGATACGCAGTATTTT.

The chain recombines TRBV30 with TRBJ2-3; D is unresolved. Trimming took off 4 bases at V and 1 base at J, with 12 bases between the two ends. The V gene's germline CDR1 is GTSNPN and CDR2 SVGIG (reference sequence). The CDR3 is 14 amino acids. The CDR3 DNA reads TGTGCCTGGACCACACGGGTAGGCACAGATACGCAGTATTTT. Its translation: CAWTTRVGTDTQYF.

In the case of this clone: The identical CDR3 is also encoded by other nucleotide sequences in the sample. This chain links TRBV9 with TRBJ2-7; no definite D call. The CDR3 spans 14 residues. Germline-derived CDR1 and CDR2 are SGDLS and YYNGEE. V lost 0 bases and J 0 bases, leaving 7 bases between the germline ends. CDR3 sequence reads: CASSVGPGSYEQYF. DNA of the CDR3: TGTGCCAGCAGCGTAGGACCAGGCTCCTACGAGCAGTACTTC. Full variable domain (missing parts from reference TRBV9 and TRBJ2-7): DSGVTQTPKHLITATGQRVTLRCSPRSGDLSVYWYQQSLDQGLQFLIQYYNGEERAKGNILERFSAQQFPDLHSELNLSSLELGDSALYFCASSVGPGSYEQYFGPGTRLTVT.

The chain carries TRBV10-3 and TRBJ2-7, with D perhaps matching TRBD2 (5 bases). Germline assignment: CDR1 ENHRY and CDR2 SYGVKD. V dropped 3 bases and J dropped 2 bases, with 14 bases sitting between them. CDR3 length: 15 amino acids. The CDR3 loop reads CAISEAAGGAYEQYF. In nucleotides, the CDR3 is TGTGCCATCAGTGAAGCGGCAGGCGGTGCCTACGAGCAGTACTTC.

This clone was counted once. V and J are TRBV3-1 (or the pseudogene TRBV3-2) and TRBJ2-3; TRBD2 matches at 7 bases. The ends lost 0 bases at V and 8 bases at J; junction bases unmatched: 14. There are 17 residues in the CDR3. Germline CDR1 and CDR2: LGHDT and YNNKEL (reference sequence). CDR3 DNA: TGTGCCAGCAGCCAAGATCTGGGTTCGCGGGGGAGTGGTACGCAGTATTTT. This encodes CASSQDLGSRGSGTQYF.

This clone was counted a few times. The chain uses TRBV19 and TRBJ1-2; D remains unclear. Per the germline V gene, CDR1 is LNHDA and CDR2 is SQIVND (reference sequence). CDR3 length: 12 residues. Trimming removed 3 bases from V and 8 bases from J, with 10 bases in between. In nucleotides, the CDR3 is TGTGCCAGTAGTATGGCGGACTCCGGCTACACCTTC. It specifies CASSMADSGYTF.

V gene TRBV5-1 combines with J gene TRBJ1-1; D is uncertain. The CDR3 length is 12 residues. CDR1 and CDR2 (germline): SGHRS, YFSETQ. Trimming shortened V by 4 bases and J by 7 bases, and 11 bases separated the two germline ends. The CDR3 DNA follows: TGCGCCAGCAGCCATGGCGGCATTGAAGCTTTCTTT. Translated: CASSHGGIEAFF.